This TCR beta chain comes out of a study of T cells expressing NK-cell markers. The study, taken as a whole, reports: Clarity on HCMV specificity was lacking for the expanded NKG2C+ T cell clones.

Of note for this clonotype: Its antigen is still unknown.

The length of the CDR3 is 12 residues. CDR1 is MNHEY, CDR2 SMNVEV, per germline (reference sequence). With the 5' RACE reads reprocessed, TCRdb shows one record per CDR3 protein and no DNA. Here the sample table reports 130,000 to 150,000 distinct CDR3 sequences. The source is a man aged 18 to 30 in good health. The gene calls are TRBV27 and TRBJ2-1. Sequenced sample: blood T cells: a sorted CD56 or NKG2C T cell subset, CD4+ or CD8+ T cells, or bulk PBMC T cells (not recorded which). CDR3 sequence reads: CASLGVGNEQFF.